This T cell receptor (beta chain) was captured by sequencing in a study of blood T cells in healthy people across ages. Whole-study results and caveats: Estimates of total diversity, which came from one million sequenced T cells, were considered to be underestimates. Higher diversity and more naive CD4+ cells were features of long-lived donors, compared to aged donors.

For the second PCR, which ran for 7 to 11 cycles, a sample-barcoded 5' primer and a J-beta primer mix were used. Template switching added a 12-random-nucleotide identifier to every cDNA molecule. TCRdb re-called the 5' RACE reads with MiXCR, one entry per CDR3 protein. The profile shows around 670,000 distinct CDR3 sequences, approximately 30% of them singletons. The CDR3 loop spans 11 amino acids. Germline V gene sequence: CDR1 ENHRY, CDR2 SYGVKD. At least ten counts were recorded for this clonotype. The antigen is unknown. Being one base from a much bigger clone, this may be a read error. The chain couples TRBV10-3 to TRBJ2-7; D not resolved. Sequences were obtained from blood. This receptor was obtained from a woman of 80 years or more in good health. The CDR3 coding sequence is TGTGCTACTACCGTGGGCAATGAGCAGTACTTC. This codes for CATTVGNEQYF.